A single sample is the source of the 9 T cell receptor beta chains below, sequenced in a study of blood T cells in healthy people across ages. Combining a sample-barcoded 5' primer with a J-beta primer mix, a second PCR ran for roughly 7 to 12 cycles. TCRdb re-called the 5' RACE reads through MiXCR, storing one row per CDR3 protein. This sample has hundreds of thousands of distinct CDR3 sequences; 53% occur once, and the top ten carry 41%. Sequenced: blood. These receptors were obtained from a man older than 75 in good health.

The CDR3 DNA reads as TGTGCCAGCAGCCAAGATAGCCTAGCGTGGAATGAGCAGTTCTTC. As protein: CASSQDSLAWNEQFF. The rearrangement uses TRBV4-2 and TRBJ2-1; D may be TRBD2 (6 bases). The CDR3 consists of 15 residues. From germline, CDR1 is LGHNA and CDR2 YNFKEQ. Trimming took off 0 bases at V and 7 bases at J, with 13 bases between the two ends.

DNA for the CDR3: TGTGCCAGCAGTTTATATCGGGATAGCGGCTCCTACAATGAGCAGTTCTTC. Translating it yields CASSLYRDSGSYNEQFF. The chain employs TRBV28 and TRBJ2-1, with a tentative D call TRBD2 (6 bases). With 1 base removed from V and 0 bases from J, the gap between germline ends came to 13 bases. Per the germline V gene, CDR1 is MDHEN and CDR2 is SYDVKM. The CDR3 consists of 17 residues.

The rearrangement links TRBV7-3 to TRBJ2-5, with a possible D match to TRBD2 (6 bases). CDR1 is SGHTA and CDR2 is FQGTGA in the germline V gene. CDR3 length: 15 amino acids. The V gene lost 1 base and the J gene lost 1 base, with 10 bases spanning the gap. The CDR3 DNA reads TGTGCCAGCAGCTTAATCGGGGGACCCCAAGAGACCCAGTACTTC. Its translation: CASSLIGGPQETQYF.

This clonotype was recorded a few times. The chain is built from TRBV24-1 and TRBJ2-1; D unclear. Trimming removed 0 bases at V and 7 bases at J, with 9 bases between. The germline gives CDR1 KGHDR, CDR2 SFDVKD. The CDR3 totals 14 residues. This chain's CDR3 is CATSDLRKGNEQFF. Written as DNA, the CDR3 is TGTGCCACCAGTGATTTGCGAAAAGGGAATGAGCAGTTCTTC.

The genes are TRBV12-3 or TRBV12-4 and TRBJ2-7; tentative D call: TRBD2 (6 bases). The CDR3 runs to 15 residues. The V end was cut by 3 bases, the J end by 2 bases, with 14 bases between. The CDR3 DNA reads TGTGCCAGCAGTTTCGTGCGGAGGGCGCCCTACGAGCAGTACTTC. This translates into CASSFVRRAPYEQYF.

This chain uses TRBV20-1 with TRBJ2-2, with 9 bases matching TRBD1. CDR1 is DFQATT and CDR2 is SNEGSKA in the germline V gene (reference sequence). The CDR3 spans 16 residues. V gave up 4 bases and J gave up 2 bases; unmatched junction bases: 8. In nucleotides, the CDR3 is TGCAGTGCTAAGGGGGGACAGGGTGCTAACACCGGGGAGCTGTTTTTT. It translates to CSAKGGQGANTGELFF.

V and J are TRBV27 and TRBJ1-2; D remains unclear. Germline V lookup: CDR1 MNHEY, CDR2 SMNVEV (reference sequence). V was clipped by 1 base and J by 8 bases, with 17 bases between them. CDR3 length: 15 amino acids. CDR3 DNA sequence: TGTGCCAGCAGTTTATACCCTGTTTCGCGCGGGGGCTACACCTTC. It translates to CASSLYPVSRGGYTF.

The gene calls are TRBV12-3 or TRBV12-4 and TRBJ2-1, with D unresolved. The V and J ends lost 3 bases and 5 bases respectively, with 8 bases between them. The CDR3 is made up of 13 amino acids. In DNA form, the CDR3 reads TGTGCCAGCAGTTTTAGCCGACACAATGAGCAGTTCTTC. This gives the protein CASSFSRHNEQFF.

This clonotype was seen more than once but under ten times. J is TRBJ1-5 and V is TRBV29-1; D gene uncertain. Germline CDR1 is SQVTM and CDR2 is ANQGSEA. V shed 4 bases and J shed 2 bases, with 9 bases lying between them. The CDR3 length is 13 residues. CDR3 in amino acids: CSVASGGNQPQHF. The DNA for the CDR3 is TGCAGCGTTGCCTCCGGTGGCAATCAGCCCCAGCATTTT.